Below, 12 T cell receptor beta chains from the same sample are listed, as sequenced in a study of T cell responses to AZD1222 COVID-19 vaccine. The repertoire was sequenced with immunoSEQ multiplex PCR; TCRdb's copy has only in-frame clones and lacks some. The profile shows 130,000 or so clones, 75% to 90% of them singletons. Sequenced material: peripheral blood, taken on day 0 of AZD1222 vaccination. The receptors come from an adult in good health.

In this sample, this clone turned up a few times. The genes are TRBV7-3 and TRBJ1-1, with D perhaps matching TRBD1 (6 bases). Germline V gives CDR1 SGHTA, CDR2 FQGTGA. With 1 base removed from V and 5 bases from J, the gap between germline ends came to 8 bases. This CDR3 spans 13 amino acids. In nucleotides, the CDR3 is TGTGCCAGCAGCTTAAAAGGGGGAACTGAAGCTTTCTTT. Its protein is CASSLKGGTEAFF.

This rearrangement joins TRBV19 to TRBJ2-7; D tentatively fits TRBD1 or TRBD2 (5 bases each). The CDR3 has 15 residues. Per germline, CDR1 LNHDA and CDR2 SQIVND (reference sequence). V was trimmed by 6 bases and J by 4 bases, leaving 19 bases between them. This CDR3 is CASRYRDDRPYEQYF. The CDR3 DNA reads TGTGCCAGTAGGTACCGGGACGACCGACCTTACGAGCAGTACTTC. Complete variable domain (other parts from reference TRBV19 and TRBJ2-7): DGGITQSPKYLFRKEGQNVTLSCEQNLNHDAMYWYRQDPGQGLRLIYYSQIVNDFQKGDIAEGYSVSREKKESFPLTVTSAQKNPTAFYLCASRYRDDRPYEQYFGPGTRLTVT.

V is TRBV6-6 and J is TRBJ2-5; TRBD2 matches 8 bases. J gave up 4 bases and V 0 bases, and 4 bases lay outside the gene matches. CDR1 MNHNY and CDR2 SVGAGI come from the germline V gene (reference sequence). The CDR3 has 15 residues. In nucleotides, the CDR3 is TGTGCCAGCAGTTACTCCGGGACTAGTGGAGAGACCCAGTACTTC. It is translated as CASSYSGTSGETQYF.

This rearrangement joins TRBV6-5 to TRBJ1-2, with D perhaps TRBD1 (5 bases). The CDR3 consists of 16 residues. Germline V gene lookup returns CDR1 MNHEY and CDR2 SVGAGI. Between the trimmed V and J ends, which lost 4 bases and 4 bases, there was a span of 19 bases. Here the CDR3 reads CASSWSRDPHSYGYTF. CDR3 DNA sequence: TGTGCCAGCAGTTGGTCCCGGGACCCACATTCCTATGGCTACACCTTC.

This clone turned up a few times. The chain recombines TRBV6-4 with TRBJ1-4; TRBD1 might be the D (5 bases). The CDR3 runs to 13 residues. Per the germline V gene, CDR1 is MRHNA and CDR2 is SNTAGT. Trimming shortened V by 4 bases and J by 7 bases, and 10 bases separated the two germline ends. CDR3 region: CASSVGDSEKLFF. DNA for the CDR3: TGTGCCAGCAGTGTAGGGGACTCTGAAAAACTGTTTTTT.

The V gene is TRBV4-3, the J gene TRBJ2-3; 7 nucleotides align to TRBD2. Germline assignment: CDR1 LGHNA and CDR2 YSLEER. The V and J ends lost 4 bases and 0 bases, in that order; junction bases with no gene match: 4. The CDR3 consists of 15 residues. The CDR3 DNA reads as TGCGCCAGCAGCCTTACTAGCGCGAGCACAGATACGCAGTATTTT. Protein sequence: CASSLTSASTDTQYF.

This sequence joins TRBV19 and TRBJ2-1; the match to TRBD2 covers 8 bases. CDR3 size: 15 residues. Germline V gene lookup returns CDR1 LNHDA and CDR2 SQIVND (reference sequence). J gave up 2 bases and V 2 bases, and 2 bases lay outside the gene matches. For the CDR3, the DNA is TGTGCCAGTAGTATATCGGGGGGGACCTACAATGAGCAGTTCTTC. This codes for CASSISGGTYNEQFF.

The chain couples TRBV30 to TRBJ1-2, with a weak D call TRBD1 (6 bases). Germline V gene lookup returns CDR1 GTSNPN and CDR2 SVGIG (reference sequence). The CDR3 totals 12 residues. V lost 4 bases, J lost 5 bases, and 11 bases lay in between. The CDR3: CAWKQGGYGYTF. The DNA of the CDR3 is TGTGCCTGGAAACAGGGAGGGTATGGCTACACCTTC. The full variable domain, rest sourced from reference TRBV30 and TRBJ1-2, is SQTIHQWPATLVQPVGSPLSLECTVEGTSNPNLYWYRQAAGRGLQLLFYSVGIGQISSEVPQNLSASRPQDRQFILSSKKLLLSDSGFYLCAWKQGGYGYTFGSGTRLTVV.

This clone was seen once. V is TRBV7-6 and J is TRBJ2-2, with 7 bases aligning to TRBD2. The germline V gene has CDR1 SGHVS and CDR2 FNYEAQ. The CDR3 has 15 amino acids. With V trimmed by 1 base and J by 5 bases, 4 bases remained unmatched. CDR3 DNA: TGTGCCAGCAGCTTAGGGCTAGCGGAAACCGGGGAGCTGTTTTTT. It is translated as CASSLGLAETGELFF.

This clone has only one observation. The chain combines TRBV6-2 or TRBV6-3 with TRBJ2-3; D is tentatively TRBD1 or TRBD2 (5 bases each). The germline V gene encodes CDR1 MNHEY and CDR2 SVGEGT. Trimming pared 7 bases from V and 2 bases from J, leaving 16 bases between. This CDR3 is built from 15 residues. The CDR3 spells CASTPRGANTDTQYF. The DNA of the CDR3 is TGTGCCAGCACCCCCCGAGGGGCTAACACAGATACGCAGTATTTT.

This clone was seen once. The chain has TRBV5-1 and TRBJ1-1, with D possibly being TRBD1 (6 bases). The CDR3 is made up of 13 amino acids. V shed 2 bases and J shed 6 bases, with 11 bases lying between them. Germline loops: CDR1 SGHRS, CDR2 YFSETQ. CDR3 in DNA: TGCGCCAGCAGCTTTCAGGGGTCCTCTGAAGCTTTCTTT. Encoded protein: CASSFQGSSEAFF.

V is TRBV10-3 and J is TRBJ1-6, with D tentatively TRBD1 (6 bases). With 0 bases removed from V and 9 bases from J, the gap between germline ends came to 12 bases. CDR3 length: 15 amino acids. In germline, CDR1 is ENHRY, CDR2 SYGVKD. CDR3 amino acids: CAISESKQGSSPLHF. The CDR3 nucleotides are TGTGCCATCAGTGAGTCGAAACAGGGTAGTTCACCCCTCCACTTT.